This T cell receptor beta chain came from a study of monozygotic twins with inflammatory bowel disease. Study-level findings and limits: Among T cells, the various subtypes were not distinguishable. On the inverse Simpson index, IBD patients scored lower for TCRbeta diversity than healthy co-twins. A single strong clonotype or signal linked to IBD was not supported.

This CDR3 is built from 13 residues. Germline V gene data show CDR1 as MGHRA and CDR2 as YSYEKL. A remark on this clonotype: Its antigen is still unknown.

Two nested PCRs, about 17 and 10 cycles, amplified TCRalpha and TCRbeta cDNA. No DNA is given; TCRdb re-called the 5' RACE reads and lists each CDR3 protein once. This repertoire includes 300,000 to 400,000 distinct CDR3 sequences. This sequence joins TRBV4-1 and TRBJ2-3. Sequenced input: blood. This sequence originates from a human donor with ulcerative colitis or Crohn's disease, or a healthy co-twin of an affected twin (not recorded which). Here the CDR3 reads CASSQEWSDTQYF.